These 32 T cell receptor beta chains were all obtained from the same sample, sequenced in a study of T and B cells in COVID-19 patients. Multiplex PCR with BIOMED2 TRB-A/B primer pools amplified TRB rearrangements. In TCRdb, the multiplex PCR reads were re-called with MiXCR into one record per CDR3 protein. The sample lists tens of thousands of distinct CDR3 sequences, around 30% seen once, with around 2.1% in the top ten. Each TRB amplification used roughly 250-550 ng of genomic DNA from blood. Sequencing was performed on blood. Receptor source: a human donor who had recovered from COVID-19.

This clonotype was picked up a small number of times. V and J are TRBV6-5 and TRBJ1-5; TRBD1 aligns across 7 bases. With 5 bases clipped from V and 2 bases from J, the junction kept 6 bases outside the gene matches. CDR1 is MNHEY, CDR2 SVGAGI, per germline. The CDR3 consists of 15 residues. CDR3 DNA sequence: TGTGCCAGCAGTCGACAGGGCATGGGCAATCAGCCCCAGCATTTT. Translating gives CASSRQGMGNQPQHF.

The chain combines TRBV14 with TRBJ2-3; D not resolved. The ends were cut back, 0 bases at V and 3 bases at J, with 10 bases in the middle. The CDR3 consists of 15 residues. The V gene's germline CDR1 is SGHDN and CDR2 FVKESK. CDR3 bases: TGTGCCAGCAGCCAAGACATGACACCGACAGATACGCAGTATTTT. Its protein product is CASSQDMTPTDTQYF.

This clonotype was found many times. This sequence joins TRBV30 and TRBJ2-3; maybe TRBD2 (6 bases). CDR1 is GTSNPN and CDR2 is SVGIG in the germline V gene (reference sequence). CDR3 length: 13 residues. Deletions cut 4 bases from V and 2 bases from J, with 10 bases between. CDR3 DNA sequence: TGTGCCTGGACTGGGGGGTACACAGATACGCAGTATTTT. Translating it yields CAWTGGYTDTQYF. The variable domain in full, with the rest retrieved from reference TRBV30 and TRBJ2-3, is SQTIHQWPATLVQPVGSPLSLECTVEGTSNPNLYWYRQAAGRGLQLLFYSVGIGQISSEVPQNLSASRPQDRQFILSSKKLLLSDSGFYLCAWTGGYTDTQYFGPGTRLTVL.

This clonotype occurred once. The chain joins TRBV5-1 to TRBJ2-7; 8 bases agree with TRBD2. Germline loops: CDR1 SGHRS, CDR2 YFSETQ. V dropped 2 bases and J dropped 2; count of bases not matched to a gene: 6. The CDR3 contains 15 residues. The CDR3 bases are TGCGCCAGCAGCTTTGGGACTAGACCCCCCTACGAGCAGTACTTC. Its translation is CASSFGTRPPYEQYF.

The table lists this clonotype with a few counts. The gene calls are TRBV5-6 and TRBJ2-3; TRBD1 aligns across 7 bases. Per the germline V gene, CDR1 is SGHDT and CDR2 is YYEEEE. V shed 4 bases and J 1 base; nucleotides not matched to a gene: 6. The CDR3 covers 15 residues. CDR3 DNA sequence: TGTGCCAGCAGCCCCAGGACAGGAGGCACAGATACGCAGTATTTT. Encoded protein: CASSPRTGGTDTQYF.

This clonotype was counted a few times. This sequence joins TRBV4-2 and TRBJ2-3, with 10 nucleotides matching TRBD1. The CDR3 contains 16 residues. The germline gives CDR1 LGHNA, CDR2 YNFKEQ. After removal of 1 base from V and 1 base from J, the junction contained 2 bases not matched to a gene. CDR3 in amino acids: CASSQAGTGGTDTQYF. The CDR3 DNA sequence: TGTGCCAGCAGCCAAGCCGGGACAGGGGGCACAGATACGCAGTATTTT.

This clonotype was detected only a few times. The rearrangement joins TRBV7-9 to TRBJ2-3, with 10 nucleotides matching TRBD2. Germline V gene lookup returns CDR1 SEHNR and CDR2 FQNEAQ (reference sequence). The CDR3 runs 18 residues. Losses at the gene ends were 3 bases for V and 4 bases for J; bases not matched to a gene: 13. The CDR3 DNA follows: TGTGCCAGCAGCTTGCCGGCCCGGACTAGCGGAAACCCAGATACGCAGTATTTT. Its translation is CASSLPARTSGNPDTQYF.

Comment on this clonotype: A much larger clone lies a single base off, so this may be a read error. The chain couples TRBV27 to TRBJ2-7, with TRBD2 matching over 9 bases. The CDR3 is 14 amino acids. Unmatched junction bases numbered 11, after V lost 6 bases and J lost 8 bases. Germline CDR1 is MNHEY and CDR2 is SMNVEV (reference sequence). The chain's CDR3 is CASRAGGTGDKQYF. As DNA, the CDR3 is TGTGCCAGCAGGGCGGGGGGGACCGGTGACAAGCAGTACTTC.

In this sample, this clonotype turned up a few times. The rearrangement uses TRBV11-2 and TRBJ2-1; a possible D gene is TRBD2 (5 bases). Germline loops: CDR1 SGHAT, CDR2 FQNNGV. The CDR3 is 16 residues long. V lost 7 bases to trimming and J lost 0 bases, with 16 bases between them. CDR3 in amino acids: CASTSGIVASYNEQFF. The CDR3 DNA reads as TGTGCCAGCACCTCCGGGATAGTCGCCTCCTACAATGAGCAGTTCTTC.

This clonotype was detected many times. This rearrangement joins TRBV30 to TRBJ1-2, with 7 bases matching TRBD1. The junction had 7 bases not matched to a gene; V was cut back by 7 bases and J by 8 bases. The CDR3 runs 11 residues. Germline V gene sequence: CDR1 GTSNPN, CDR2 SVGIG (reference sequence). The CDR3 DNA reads TGTGCCTTATACAGGGGTTTCGGCTACACCTTC. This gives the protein CALYRGFGYTF. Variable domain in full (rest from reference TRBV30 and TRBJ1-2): SQTIHQWPATLVQPVGSPLSLECTVEGTSNPNLYWYRQAAGRGLQLLFYSVGIGQISSEVPQNLSASRPQDRQFILSSKKLLLSDSGFYLCALYRGFGYTFGSGTRLTVV.

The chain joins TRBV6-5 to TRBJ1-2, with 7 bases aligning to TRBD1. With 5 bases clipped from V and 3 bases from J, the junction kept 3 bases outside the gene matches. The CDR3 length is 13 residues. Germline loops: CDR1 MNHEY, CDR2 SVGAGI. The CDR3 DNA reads TGTGCCAGCAGTCTAGACAGGGACTATGGCTACACCTTC. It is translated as CASSLDRDYGYTF.

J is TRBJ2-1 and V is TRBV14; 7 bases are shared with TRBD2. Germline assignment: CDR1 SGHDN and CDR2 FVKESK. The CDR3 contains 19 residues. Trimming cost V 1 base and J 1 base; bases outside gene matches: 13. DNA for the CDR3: TGTGCCAGCAGCCAAGCCTGGCGGGGGAAGTCGATGTCCTACAATGAGCAGTTCTTC. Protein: CASSQAWRGKSMSYNEQFF.

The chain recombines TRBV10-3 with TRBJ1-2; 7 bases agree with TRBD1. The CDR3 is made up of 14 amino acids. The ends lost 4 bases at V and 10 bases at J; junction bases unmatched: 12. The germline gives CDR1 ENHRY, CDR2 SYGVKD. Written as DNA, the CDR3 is TGTGCCATCAGTGTTGACAGGGCCGCCTTGGACTACACCTTC. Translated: CAISVDRAALDYTF.

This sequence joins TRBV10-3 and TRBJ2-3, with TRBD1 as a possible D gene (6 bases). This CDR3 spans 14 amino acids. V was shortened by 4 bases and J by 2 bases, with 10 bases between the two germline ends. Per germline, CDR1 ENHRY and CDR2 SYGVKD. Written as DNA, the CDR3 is TGTGCCATCAGTGTAGGGGGTCTCACAGATACGCAGTATTTT. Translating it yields CAISVGGLTDTQYF.

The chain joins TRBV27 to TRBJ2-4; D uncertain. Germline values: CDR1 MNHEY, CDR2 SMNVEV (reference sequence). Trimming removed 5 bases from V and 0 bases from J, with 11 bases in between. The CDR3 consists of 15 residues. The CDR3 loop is CASSRSWGAKNIQYF. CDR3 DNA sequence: TGTGCCAGCAGTCGGTCGTGGGGAGCCAAAAACATTCAGTACTTC.

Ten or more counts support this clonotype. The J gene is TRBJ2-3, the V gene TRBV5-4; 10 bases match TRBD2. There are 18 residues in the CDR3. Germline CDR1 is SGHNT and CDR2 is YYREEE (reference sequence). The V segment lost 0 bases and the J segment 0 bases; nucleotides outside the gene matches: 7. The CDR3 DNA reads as TGTGCCAGCAGCTTGGCCGGTAGCGGGGGGTCTAGCACAGATACGCAGTATTTT. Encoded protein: CASSLAGSGGSSTDTQYF.

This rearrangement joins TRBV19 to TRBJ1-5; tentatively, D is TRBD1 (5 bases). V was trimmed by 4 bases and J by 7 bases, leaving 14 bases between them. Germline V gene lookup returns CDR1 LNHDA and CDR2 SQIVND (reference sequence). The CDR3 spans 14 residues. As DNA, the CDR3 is TGTGCCAGTAGTAAGGTGGGGGGGGGGCAGCCCCAGCATTTT. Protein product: CASSKVGGGQPQHF.

CDR3 in amino acids: CASSPGTSRDTQYF. The CDR3, as DNA: TGTGCCAGCTCACCCGGGACTAGCCGGGATACGCAGTATTTT. The chain is built from TRBV18 and TRBJ2-3; 9 bases agree with TRBD2. The CDR3 is 14 residues long. The V gene's germline CDR1 is KGHSH and CDR2 LQKENI. V shed 3 bases, J shed 6 bases, and the junction held 4 bases outside the gene matches.

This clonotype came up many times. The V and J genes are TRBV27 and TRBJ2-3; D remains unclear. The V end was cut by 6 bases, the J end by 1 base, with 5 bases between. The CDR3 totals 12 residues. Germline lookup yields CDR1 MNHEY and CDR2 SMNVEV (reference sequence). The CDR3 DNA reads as TGTGCCAGCAGGGTGGGCACAGATACGCAGTATTTT. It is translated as CASRVGTDTQYF.

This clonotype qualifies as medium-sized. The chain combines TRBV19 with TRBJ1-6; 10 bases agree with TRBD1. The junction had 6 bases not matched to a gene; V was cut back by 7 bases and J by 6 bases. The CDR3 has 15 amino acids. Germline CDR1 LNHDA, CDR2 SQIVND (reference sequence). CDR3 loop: CASNPRTGGNSPLHF. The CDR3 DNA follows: TGTGCCAGTAATCCTAGGACAGGGGGTAATTCACCCCTCCACTTT. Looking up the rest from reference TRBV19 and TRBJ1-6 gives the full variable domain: DGGITQSPKYLFRKEGQNVTLSCEQNLNHDAMYWYRQDPGQGLRLIYYSQIVNDFQKGDIAEGYSVSREKKESFPLTVTSAQKNPTAFYLCASNPRTGGNSPLHFGNGTRLTVT.

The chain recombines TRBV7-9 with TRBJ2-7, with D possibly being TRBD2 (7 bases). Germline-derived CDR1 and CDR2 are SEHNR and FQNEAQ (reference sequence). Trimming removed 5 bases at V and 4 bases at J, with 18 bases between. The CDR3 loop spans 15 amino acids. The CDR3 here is CASSPRDGGRYEQYF. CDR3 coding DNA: TGTGCCAGCAGCCCCCGGGACGGGGGGCGTTACGAGCAGTACTTC.

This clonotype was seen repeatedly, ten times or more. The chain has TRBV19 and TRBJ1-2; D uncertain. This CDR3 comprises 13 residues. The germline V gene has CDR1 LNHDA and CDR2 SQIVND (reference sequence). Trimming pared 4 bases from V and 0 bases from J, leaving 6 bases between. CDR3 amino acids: CASSTGSNYGYTF. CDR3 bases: TGTGCCAGTAGTACGGGCTCTAACTATGGCTACACCTTC.

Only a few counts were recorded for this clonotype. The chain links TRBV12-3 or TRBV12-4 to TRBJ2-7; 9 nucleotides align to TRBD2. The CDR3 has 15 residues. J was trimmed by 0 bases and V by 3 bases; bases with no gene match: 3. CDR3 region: CASSFKRGASYEQYF. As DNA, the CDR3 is TGTGCCAGCAGTTTTAAGCGGGGGGCCTCCTACGAGCAGTACTTC.

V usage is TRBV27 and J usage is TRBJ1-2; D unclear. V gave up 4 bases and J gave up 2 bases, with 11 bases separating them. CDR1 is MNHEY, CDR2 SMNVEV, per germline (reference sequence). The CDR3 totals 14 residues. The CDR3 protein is CASSYSEVNYGYTF. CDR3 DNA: TGTGCCAGCAGTTACTCGGAAGTGAACTATGGCTACACCTTC.

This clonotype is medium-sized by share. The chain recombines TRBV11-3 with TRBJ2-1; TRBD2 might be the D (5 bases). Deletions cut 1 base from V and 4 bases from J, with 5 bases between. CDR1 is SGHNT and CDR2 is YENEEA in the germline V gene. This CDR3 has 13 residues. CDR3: CASSLAGYNEQFF. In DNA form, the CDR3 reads TGTGCCAGCAGCTTAGCGGGGTACAATGAGCAGTTCTTC.

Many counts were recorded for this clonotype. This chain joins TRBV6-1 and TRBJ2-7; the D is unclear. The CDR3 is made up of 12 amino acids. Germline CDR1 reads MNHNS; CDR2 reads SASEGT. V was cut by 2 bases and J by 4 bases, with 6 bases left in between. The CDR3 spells CASSEWGYEQYF. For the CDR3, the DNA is TGTGCCAGCAGTGAATGGGGATACGAGCAGTACTTC.

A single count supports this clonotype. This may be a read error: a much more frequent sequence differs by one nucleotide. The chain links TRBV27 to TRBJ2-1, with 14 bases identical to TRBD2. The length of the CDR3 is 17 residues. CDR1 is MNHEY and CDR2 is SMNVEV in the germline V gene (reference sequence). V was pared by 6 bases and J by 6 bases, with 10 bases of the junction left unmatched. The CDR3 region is CASRPLGTSGGFNEQFF. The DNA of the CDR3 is TGTGCCAGCAGACCGCTCGGGACTAGCGGGGGATTCAATGAGCAGTTCTTC.

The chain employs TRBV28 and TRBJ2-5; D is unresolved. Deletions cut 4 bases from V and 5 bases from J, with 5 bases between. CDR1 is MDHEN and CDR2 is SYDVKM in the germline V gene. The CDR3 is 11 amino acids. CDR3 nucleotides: TGTGCCAGCAGTTCACGGGAGACCCAGTACTTC. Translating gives CASSSRETQYF.

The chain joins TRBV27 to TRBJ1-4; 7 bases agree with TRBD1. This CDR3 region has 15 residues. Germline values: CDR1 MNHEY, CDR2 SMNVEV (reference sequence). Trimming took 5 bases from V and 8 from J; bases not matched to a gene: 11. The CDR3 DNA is TGTGCCAGCAGTCGCATTAACAGGGGTGGGGAAAAACTGTTTTTT. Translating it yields CASSRINRGGEKLFF.

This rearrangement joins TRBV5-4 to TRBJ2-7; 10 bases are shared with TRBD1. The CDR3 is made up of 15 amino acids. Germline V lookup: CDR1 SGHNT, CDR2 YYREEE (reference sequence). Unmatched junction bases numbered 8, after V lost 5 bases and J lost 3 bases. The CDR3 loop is CASSPPGTGDYEQYF. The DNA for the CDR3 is TGTGCCAGCAGTCCGCCGGGGACAGGGGACTACGAGCAGTACTTC.

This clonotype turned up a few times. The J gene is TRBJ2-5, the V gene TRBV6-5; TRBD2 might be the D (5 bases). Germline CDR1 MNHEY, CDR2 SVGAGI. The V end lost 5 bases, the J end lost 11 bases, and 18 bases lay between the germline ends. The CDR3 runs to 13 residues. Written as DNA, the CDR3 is TGTGCCAGCAGTCAAAACCTATGGAGGAATCAGTACTTC. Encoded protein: CASSQNLWRNQYF.

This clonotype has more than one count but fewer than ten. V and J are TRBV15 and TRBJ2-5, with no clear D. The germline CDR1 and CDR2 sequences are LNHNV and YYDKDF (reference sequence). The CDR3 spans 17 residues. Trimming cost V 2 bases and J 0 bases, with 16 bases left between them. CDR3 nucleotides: TGTGCCACCAGCAGACCGACTGGACGATCGTACCAAGAGACCCAGTACTTC. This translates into CATSRPTGRSYQETQYF. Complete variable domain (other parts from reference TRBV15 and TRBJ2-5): DAMVIQNPRYQVTQFGKPVTLSCSQTLNHNVMYWYQQKSSQAPKLLFHYYDKDFNNEADTPDNFQSRRPNTSFCFLDIRSPGLGDTAMYLCATSRPTGRSYQETQYFGPGTRLLVL.